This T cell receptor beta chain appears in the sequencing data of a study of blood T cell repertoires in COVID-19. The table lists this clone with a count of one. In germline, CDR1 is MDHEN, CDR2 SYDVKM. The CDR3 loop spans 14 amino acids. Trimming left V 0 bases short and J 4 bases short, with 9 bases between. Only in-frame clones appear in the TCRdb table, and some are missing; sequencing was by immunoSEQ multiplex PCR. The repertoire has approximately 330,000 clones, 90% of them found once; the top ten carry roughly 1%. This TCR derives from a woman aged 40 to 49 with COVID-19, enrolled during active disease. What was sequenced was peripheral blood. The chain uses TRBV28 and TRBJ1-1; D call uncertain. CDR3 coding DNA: TGTGCCAGCAGTTTATGGGTAGAGAGCACTGAAGCTTTCTTT. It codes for CASSLWVESTEAFF.